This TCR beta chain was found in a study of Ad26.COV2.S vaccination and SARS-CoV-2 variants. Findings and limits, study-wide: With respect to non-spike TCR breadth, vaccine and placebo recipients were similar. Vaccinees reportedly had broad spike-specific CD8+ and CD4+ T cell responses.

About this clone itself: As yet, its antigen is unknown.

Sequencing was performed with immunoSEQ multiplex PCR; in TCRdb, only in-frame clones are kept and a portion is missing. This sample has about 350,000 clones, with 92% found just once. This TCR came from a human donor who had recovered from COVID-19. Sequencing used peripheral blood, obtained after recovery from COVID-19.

As DNA, the CDR3 is TGTGCCAGCAGCTTGTTTCAACAGCCCCAGCATTTT. As protein: CASSLFQQPQHF. The chain carries TRBV5-6 and TRBJ1-5; D ambiguous. CDR1 is SGHDT and CDR2 is YYEEEE in the germline V gene. CDR3 size: 12 residues. V was pared by 1 base and J by 7 bases, with 6 bases between.